The 10 T cell receptor beta chains below were found in one sample sequenced in a study of OX40 agonist ivuxolimab in advanced cancers. The repertoire was sequenced with immunoSEQ multiplex PCR; TCRdb's copy has only in-frame clones and lacks some. The sample has approximately 76,000 clones, around 90% seen once. This specimen was CD4+ or CD8+ T cells sorted from blood, taken in a trial of the OX40 agonist ivuxolimab. The receptor set was obtained from an adult with an advanced solid tumor such as melanoma, head and neck, liver or kidney cancer.

CDR3 nucleotide sequence: TGTGCCAGCAGCCTGGACAGGAGAGATGAAAAACTGTTTTTT. This codes for CASSLDRRDEKLFF. This chain joins TRBV5-6 and TRBJ1-4; 7 bases are a match to TRBD1. Losses at the gene ends were 4 bases for V and 6 bases for J; bases not matched to a gene: 6. The CDR3 length is 14 residues. Germline V gives CDR1 SGHDT, CDR2 YYEEEE.

The CDR3 loop reads CASSMLAGHYEQYF. Written as DNA, the CDR3 is TGTGCCAGCAGCATGCTAGCGGGCCACTACGAGCAGTACTTC. The chain recombines TRBV7-9 with TRBJ2-7, with 8 bases that match TRBD2. The CDR3 runs 14 residues. Germline CDR1 reads SEHNR; CDR2 reads FQNEAQ (reference sequence). V lost 5 bases, J lost 3 bases, and 6 bases stayed unmatched. The complete variable domain, with remaining parts taken from reference TRBV7-9 and TRBJ2-7, reads DTGVSQNPRHKITKRGQNVTFRCDPISEHNRLYWYRQTLGQGPEFLTYFQNEAQLEKSRLLSDRFSAERPKGSFSTLEIQRTEQGDSAMYLCASSMLAGHYEQYFGPGTRLTVT.

The rearrangement uses TRBV5-4 and TRBJ2-1, with D hard to call. From germline, CDR1 is SGHNT and CDR2 YYREEE (reference sequence). V shed 3 bases and J shed 7 bases, with 17 bases lying between them. The CDR3 covers 15 residues. The CDR3 DNA sequence: TGTGCCAGCAGCTCAGGTTGGGCTTTGACGAATGAGCAGTTCTTC. As protein: CASSSGWALTNEQFF.

This clone was seen a few times. The chain is built from TRBV11-3 and TRBJ1-2; D is possibly TRBD1 (6 bases). The ends were cut back, 4 bases at V and 3 bases at J, with 9 bases in the middle. Germline CDR1 and CDR2: SGHNT and YENEEA. This CDR3 spans 13 amino acids. CDR3 region: CASSSGQYYGYTF. CDR3 coding DNA: TGTGCCAGCAGCTCAGGACAGTACTATGGCTACACCTTC.

This chain uses TRBV6-6 with TRBJ2-1; TRBD2 agrees at 13 bases. The CDR3 is made up of 16 amino acids. Germline V CDR1 and CDR2: MNHNY, SVGAGI (reference sequence). J lost 7 bases, V lost 4 bases, and 7 bases had no gene match. As DNA, the CDR3 is TGTGCCAGCAGTTCCCCCTGGACTAGCGGGAGTAATGAGCAGTTCTTC. It is translated as CASSSPWTSGSNEQFF.

CDR3 loop: CASIPGGTYSYEQYF. DNA for the CDR3: TGTGCCAGCATTCCGGGGGGGACCTACTCCTACGAGCAGTACTTC. The V and J genes are TRBV28 and TRBJ2-7; 8 bases fit TRBD2. The junction had 8 bases not matched to a gene; V was cut back by 7 bases and J by 0 bases. This CDR3 contains 15 residues. Germline CDR1 reads MDHEN; CDR2 reads SYDVKM.

The chain has TRBV11-2 and TRBJ1-6; no firm D call. The V gene's germline CDR1 is SGHAT and CDR2 FQNNGV. The CDR3 loop spans 13 amino acids. The V end lost 7 bases, the J end lost 8 bases, and 12 bases lay between the germline ends. The CDR3: CASKQRPDSPLHF. The CDR3 DNA follows: TGTGCCAGCAAACAACGGCCGGATTCACCCCTCCACTTT.

CDR3 in amino acids: CASGLVLGRPYEQYF. CDR3 nucleotide sequence: TGTGCTAGTGGTTTGGTACTAGGGAGACCCTACGAGCAGTACTTC. This rearrangement joins TRBV12-5 to TRBJ2-7, with D possibly matching TRBD2 (5 bases). CDR1 LGHNT and CDR2 FRNRAP come from the germline V gene. Between the trimmed V and J ends, which lost 0 bases and 2 bases, there was a span of 11 bases. This CDR3 spans 15 amino acids. Variable domain in full (rest from reference TRBV12-5 and TRBJ2-7): DARVTQTPRHKVTEMGQEVTMRCQPILGHNTVFWYRQTMMQGLELLAYFRNRAPLDDSGMPKDRFSAEMPDATLATLKIQPSEPRDSAVYFCASGLVLGRPYEQYFGPGTRLTVT.

The chain recombines TRBV30 with TRBJ2-2; no clear D gene. Germline loops: CDR1 GTSNPN, CDR2 SVGIG (reference sequence). The CDR3 spans 15 residues. Between the trimmed V and J ends, which lost 2 bases and 3 bases, there was a span of 13 bases. CDR3 amino acids: CAWSWSSMDTGELFF. The DNA of the CDR3 is TGTGCCTGGAGTTGGTCCAGCATGGACACCGGGGAGCTGTTTTTT.

The chain links TRBV7-3 to TRBJ2-2; TRBD2 aligns across 10 bases. The CDR3 has 15 amino acids. The ends lost 4 bases at V and 6 bases at J; junction bases unmatched: 5. Germline CDR1 reads SGHTA; CDR2 reads FQGTGA. The CDR3 bases are TGTGCCAGCAGCTCCCTAGCGGGAGAGGCCGGGGAGCTGTTTTTT. This gives the protein CASSSLAGEAGELFF.